The present entry profiles one TCR beta chain with its context. The antigen is unknown. Previously published methods and listed TCR primers were used for the bulk TCR libraries. Each CDR3 protein is one row after TCRdb ran MiXCR on the PCR reads. The table has a few hundred thousand distinct CDR3 sequences, 20% to 25% seen once. The sample comes from a study of molecular identifiers for immune sequencing clone quantification. General observations from the study: The study reportedly detected spiked Jurkat TCR RNA from one cell among 1.1 million or so naive cells.

This TCR came from a human donor in good health. Some libraries in this study had Jurkat cell RNA spiked in. Material for sequencing was naive CD8+ T cells from blood, with Jurkat cell RNA spiked in. Subset described: FACS-sorted CD8+CD4-CCR7+CD45RA+ naive T cells.

The CDR3 DNA follows: TGTGCCAGCAGCGTAGGGGACAGGGATAGCAATCAGCCCCAGCATTTT. It specifies CASSVGDRDSNQPQHF. V and J are TRBV9 and TRBJ1-5; 9 nucleotides align to TRBD1. The ends lost 0 bases at V and 0 bases at J; junction bases unmatched: 1. Germline V gene data show CDR1 as SGDLS and CDR2 as YYNGEE. The CDR3 consists of 16 residues.